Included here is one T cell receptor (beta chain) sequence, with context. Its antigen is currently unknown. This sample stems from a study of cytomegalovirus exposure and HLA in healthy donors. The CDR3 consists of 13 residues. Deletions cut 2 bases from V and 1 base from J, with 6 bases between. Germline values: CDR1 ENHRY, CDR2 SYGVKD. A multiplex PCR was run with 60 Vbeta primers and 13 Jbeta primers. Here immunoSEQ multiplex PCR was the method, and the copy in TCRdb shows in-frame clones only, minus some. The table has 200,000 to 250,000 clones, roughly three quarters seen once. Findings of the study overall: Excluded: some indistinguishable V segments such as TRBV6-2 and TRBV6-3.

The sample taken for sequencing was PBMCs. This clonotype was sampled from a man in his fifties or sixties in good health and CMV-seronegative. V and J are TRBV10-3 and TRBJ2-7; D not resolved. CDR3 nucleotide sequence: TGTGCCATCAGTGAGGAGGATTCCTACGAGCAGTACTTC. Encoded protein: CAISEEDSYEQYF.